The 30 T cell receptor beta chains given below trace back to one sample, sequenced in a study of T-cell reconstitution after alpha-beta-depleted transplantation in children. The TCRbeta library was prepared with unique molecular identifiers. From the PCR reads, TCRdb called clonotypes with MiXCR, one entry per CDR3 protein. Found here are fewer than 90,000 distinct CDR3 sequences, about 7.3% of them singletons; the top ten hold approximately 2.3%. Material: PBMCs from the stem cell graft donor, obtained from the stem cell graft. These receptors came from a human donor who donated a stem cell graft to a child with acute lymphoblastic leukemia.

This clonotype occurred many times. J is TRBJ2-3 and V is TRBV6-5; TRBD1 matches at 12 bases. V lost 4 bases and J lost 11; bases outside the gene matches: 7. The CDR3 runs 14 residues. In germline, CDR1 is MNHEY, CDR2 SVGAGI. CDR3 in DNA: TGTGCCAGCAGTTCCCGGGACAGGGGGCGAGGGCAGTATTTT. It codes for CASSSRDRGRGQYF.

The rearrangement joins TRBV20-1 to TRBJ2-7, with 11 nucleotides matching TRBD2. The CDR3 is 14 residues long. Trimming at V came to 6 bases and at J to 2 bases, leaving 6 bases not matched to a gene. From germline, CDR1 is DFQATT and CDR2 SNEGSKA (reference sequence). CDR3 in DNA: TGCAGTGCCACACTAGCGGGAGTACCCTACGAGCAGTACTTC. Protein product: CSATLAGVPYEQYF.

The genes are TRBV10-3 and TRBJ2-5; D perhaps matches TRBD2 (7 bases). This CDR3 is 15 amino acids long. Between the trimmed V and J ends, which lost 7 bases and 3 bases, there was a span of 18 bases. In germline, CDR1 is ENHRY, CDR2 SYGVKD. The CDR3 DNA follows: TGTGCCATCAAGGGAAGTCGGGGGGCTGAAGAGACCCAGTACTTC. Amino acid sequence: CAIKGSRGAEETQYF.

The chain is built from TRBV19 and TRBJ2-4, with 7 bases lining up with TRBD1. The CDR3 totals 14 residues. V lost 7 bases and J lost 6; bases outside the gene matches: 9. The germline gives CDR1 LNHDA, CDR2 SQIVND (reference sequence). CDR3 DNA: TGTGCCAGTACCCAAGGGACAGCGACAAACATTCAGTACTTC. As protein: CASTQGTATNIQYF. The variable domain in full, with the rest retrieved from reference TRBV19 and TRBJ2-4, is DGGITQSPKYLFRKEGQNVTLSCEQNLNHDAMYWYRQDPGQGLRLIYYSQIVNDFQKGDIAEGYSVSREKKESFPLTVTSAQKNPTAFYLCASTQGTATNIQYFGAGTRLSVL.

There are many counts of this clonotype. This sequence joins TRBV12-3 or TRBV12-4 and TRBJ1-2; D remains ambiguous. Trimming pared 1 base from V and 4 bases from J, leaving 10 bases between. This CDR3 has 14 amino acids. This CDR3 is CASSLGRGRYGYTF. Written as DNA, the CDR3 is TGTGCCAGCAGTTTAGGTCGGGGTCGCTATGGCTACACCTTC.

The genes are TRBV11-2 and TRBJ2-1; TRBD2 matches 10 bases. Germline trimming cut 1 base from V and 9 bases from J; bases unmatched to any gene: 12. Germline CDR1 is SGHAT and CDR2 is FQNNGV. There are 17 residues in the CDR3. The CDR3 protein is CASSLGVAGGLPTEQFF. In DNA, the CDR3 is TGTGCCAGCAGCTTAGGAGTAGCGGGAGGCCTCCCCACTGAGCAGTTCTTC.

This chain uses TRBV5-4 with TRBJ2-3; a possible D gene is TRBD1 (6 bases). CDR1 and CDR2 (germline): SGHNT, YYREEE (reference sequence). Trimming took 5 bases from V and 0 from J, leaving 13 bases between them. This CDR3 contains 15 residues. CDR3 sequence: CASSYDGQSTDTQYF. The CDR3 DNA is TGTGCCAGCAGTTACGATGGACAGAGCACAGATACGCAGTATTTT. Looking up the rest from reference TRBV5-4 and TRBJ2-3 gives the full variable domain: ETGVTQSPTHLIKTRGQQVTLRCSSQSGHNTVSWYQQALGQGPQFIFQYYREEENGRGNFPPRFSGLQFPNYSSELNVNALELDDSALYLCASSYDGQSTDTQYFGPGTRLTVL.

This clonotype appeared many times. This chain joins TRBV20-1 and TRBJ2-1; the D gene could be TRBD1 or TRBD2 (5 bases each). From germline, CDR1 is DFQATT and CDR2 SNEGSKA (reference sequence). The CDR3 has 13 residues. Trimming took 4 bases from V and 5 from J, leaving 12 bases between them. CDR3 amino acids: CSATGPPNNEQFF. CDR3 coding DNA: TGCAGTGCTACGGGACCTCCAAACAATGAGCAGTTCTTC.

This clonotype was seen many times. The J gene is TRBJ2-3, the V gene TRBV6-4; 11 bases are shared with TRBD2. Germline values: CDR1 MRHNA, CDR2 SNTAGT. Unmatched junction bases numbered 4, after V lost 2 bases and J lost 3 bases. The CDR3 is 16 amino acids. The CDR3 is CASSDNSGGATDTQYF. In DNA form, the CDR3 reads TGTGCCAGCAGTGACAATAGCGGGGGGGCAACAGATACGCAGTATTTT.

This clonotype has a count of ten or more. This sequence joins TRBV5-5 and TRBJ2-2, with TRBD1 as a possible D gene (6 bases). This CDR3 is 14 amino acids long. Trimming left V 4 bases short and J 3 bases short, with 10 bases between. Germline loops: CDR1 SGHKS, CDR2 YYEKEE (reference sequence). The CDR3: CASSIGQYTGELFF. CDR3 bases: TGTGCCAGCAGCATAGGACAGTACACCGGGGAGCTGTTTTTT.

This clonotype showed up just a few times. The CDR3 sequence: CASSRGQGATIGDTQYF. In DNA, the CDR3 is TGTGCCAGCTCACGTGGTCAGGGAGCGACGATTGGAGATACGCAGTATTTT. V gene TRBV18 combines with J gene TRBJ2-3; D assignment may be TRBD1 or TRBD2 (5 bases each). The germline V and J ends were trimmed by 4 bases and 5 bases, with 22 bases remaining between them. Germline CDR1 and CDR2: KGHSH and LQKENI. The CDR3 sequence is 17 residues long. The entire variable domain, with the rest obtained from reference TRBV18 and TRBJ2-3, is as follows: NAGVMQNPRHLVRRRGQEARLRCSPMKGHSHVYWYRQLPEEGLKFMVYLQKENIIDESGMPKERFSAEFPKEGPSILRIQQVVRGDSAAYFCASSRGQGATIGDTQYFGPGTRLTVL.

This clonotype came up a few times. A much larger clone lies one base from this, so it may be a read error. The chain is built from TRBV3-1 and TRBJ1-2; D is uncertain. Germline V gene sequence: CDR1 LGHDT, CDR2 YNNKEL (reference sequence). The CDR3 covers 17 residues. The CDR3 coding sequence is TGTGCCTGCAGCCAGCAAGTGGCGGTGCTTCCTAACTATGGCTACACCTTC. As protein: CACSQQVAVLPNYGYTF.

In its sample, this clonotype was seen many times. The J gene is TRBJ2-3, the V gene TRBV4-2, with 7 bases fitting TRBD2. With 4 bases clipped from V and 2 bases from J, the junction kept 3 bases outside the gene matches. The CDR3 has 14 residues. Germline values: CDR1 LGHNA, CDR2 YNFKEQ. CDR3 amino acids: CASSPAGNTDTQYF. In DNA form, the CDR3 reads TGTGCCAGCAGCCCAGCGGGGAACACAGATACGCAGTATTTT.

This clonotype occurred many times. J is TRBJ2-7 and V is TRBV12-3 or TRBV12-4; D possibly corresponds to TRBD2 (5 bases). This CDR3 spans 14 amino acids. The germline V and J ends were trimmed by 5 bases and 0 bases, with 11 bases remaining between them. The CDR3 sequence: CASSPGFASYEQYF. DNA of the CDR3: TGTGCCAGCAGTCCGGGGTTTGCCTCCTACGAGCAGTACTTC.

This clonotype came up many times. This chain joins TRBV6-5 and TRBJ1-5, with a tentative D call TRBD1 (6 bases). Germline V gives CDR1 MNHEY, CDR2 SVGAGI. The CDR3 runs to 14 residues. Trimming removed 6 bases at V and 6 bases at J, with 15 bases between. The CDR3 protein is CASSNTGRGQPQHF. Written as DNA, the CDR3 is TGTGCCAGCAGCAATACAGGGAGGGGTCAGCCCCAGCATTTT.

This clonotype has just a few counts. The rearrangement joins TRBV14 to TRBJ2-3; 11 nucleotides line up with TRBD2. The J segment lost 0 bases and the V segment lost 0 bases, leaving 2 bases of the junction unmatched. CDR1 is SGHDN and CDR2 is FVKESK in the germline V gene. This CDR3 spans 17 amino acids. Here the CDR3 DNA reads TGTGCCAGCAGCCAAGAGAGGACTAGCGGGAGCACAGATACGCAGTATTTT. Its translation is CASSQERTSGSTDTQYF.

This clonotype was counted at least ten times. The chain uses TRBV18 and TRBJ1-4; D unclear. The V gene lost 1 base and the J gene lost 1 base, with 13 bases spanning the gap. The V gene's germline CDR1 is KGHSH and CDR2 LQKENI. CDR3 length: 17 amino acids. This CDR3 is CASSPRSTIETNEKLFF. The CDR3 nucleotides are TGTGCCAGCTCACCACGGAGCACAATCGAAACTAATGAAAAACTGTTTTTT. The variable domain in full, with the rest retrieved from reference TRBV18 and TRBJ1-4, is NAGVMQNPRHLVRRRGQEARLRCSPMKGHSHVYWYRQLPEEGLKFMVYLQKENIIDESGMPKERFSAEFPKEGPSILRIQQVVRGDSAAYFCASSPRSTIETNEKLFFGSGTQLSVL.

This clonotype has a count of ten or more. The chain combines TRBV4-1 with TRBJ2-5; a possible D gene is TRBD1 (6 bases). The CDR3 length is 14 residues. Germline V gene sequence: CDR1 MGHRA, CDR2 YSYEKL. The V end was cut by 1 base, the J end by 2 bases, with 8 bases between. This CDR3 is CASSQGTGQETQYF. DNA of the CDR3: TGCGCCAGCAGCCAAGGAACAGGGCAAGAGACCCAGTACTTC.

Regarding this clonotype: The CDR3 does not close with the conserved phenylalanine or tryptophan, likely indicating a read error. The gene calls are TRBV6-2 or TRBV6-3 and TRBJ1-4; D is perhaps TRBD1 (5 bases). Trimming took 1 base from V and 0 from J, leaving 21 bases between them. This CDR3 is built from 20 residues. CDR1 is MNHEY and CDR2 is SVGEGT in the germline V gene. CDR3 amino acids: CASSYYRPYRGRATNEKLFS. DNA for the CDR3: TGTGCCAGCAGTTACTATAGGCCGTATAGGGGACGCGCAACTAATGAAAAACTGTTTTCT.

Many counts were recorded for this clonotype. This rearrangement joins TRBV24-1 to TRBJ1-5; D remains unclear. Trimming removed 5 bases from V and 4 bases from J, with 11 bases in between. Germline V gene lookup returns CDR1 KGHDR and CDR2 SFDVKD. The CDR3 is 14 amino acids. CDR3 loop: CATSGSYPNQPQHF. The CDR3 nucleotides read TGTGCCACCAGTGGGTCCTACCCTAATCAGCCCCAGCATTTT.

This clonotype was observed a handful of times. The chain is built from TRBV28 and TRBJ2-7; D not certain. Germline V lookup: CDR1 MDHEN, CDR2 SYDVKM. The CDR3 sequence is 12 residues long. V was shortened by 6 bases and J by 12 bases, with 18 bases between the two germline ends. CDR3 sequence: CASSFPRGLPYF. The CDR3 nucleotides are TGTGCCAGCAGCTTCCCCCGCGGATTGCCGTACTTC. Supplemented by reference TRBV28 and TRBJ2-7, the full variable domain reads DVKVTQSSRYLVKRTGEKVFLECVQDMDHENMFWYRQDPGLGLRLIYFSYDVKMKEKGDIPEGYSVSREKKERFSLILESASTNQTSMYLCASSFPRGLPYFGPGTRLTVT.

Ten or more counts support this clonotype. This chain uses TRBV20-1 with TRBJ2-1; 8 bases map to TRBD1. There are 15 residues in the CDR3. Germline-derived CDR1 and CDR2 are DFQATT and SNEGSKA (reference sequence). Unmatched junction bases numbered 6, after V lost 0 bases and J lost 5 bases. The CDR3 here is CSARDFGQGDNEQFF. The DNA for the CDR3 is TGCAGTGCTAGAGATTTTGGACAGGGAGACAATGAGCAGTTCTTC.

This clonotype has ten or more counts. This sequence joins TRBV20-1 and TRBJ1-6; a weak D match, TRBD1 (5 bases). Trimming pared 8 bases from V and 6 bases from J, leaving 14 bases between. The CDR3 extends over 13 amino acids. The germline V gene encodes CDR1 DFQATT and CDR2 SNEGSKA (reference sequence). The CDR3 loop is CSPGRSGNSPLHF. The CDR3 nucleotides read TGCAGTCCAGGGCGAAGCGGTAATTCACCCCTCCACTTT.

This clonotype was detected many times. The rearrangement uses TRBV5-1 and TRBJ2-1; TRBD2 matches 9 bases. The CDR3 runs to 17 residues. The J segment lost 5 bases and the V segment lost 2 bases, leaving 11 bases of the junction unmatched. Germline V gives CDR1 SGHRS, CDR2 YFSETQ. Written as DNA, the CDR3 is TGCGCCAGCAGCTTACCAGTAGCGGGAGAGGAGGACAATGAGCAGTTCTTC. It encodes CASSLPVAGEEDNEQFF. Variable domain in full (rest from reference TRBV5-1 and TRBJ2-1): KAGVTQTPRYLIKTRGQQVTLSCSPISGHRSVSWYQQTPGQGLQFLFEYFSETQRNKGNFPGRFSGRQFSNSRSEMNVSTLELGDSALYLCASSLPVAGEEDNEQFFGPGTRLTVL.

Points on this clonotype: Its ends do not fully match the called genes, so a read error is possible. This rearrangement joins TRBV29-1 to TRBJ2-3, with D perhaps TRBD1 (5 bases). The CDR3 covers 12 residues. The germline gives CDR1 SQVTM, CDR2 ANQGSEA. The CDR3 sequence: CGVSSGRDTQYF. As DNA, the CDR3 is TGCGGCGTGAGTTCAGGGCGAGATACGCAGTATTTT.

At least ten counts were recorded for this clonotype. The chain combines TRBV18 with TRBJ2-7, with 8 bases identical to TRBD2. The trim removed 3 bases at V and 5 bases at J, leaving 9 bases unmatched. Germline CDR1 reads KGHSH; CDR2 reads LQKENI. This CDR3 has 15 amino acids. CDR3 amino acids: CASSPQGLEGDEQYF. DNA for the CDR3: TGTGCCAGCTCACCCCAGGGACTAGAGGGCGACGAGCAGTACTTC.

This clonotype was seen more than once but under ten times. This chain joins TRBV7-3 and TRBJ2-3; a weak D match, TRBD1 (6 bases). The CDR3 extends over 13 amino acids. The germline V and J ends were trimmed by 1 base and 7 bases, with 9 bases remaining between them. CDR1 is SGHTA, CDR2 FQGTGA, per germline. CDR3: CASSLNRVNTQYF. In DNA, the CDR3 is TGTGCCAGCAGCTTAAACAGGGTGAATACGCAGTATTTT.

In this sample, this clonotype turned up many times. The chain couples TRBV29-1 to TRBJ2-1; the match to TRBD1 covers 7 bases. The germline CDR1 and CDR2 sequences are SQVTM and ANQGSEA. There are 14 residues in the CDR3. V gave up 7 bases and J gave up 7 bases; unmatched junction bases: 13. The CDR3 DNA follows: TGCAGCGCCCTTAAGGGGGCCTGGTTAAATGAGCAGTTCTTC. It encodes CSALKGAWLNEQFF.

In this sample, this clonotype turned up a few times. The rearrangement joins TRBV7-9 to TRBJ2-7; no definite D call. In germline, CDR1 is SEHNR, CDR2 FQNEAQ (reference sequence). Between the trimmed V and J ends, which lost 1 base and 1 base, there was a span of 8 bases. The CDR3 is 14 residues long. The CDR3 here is CASSLEGRSYEQYF. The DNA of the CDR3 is TGTGCCAGCAGCTTAGAGGGCCGGTCCTACGAGCAGTACTTC.

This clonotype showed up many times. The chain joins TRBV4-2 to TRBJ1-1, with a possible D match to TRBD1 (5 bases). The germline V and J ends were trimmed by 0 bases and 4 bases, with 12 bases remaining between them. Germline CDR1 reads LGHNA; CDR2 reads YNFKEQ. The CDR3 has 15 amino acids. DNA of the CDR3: TGTGCCAGCAGCCAAGATATGGGCAGGGCCACTGAAGCTTTCTTT. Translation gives CASSQDMGRATEAFF.